This TCR beta chain was retrieved from a study of T cells in Graves' hyperthyroidism and ophthalmopathy. The sample of blood was obtained at first hyperthyroidism diagnosis (before any ophthalmopathy symptoms). The CDR3 is 15 amino acids. Germline loops: CDR1 GTSNPN, CDR2 SVGIG (reference sequence). Trimming pared 0 bases from V and 5 bases from J, leaving 16 bases between. TCR beta CDR3 sequences were amplified from RNA transcripts. RT-PCR in the first round (using the HTBI primer set) targeted the TCR CDR3. A single record per CDR3 protein comes from TCRdb applying MiXCR to the multiplex PCR reads. The table has over 700,000 distinct CDR3 sequences, 15% to 20% seen once. At least ten counts were recorded for this clonotype.

The rearrangement uses TRBV30 and TRBJ1-2, with D tentatively TRBD1 (6 bases). This receptor was taken from a woman between 45 and 65 years old with Graves' hyperthyroidism that later progressed to Graves' ophthalmopathy. The sample taken for sequencing was blood. The CDR3 here is CAWSVGGRGNYGYTF. The DNA for the CDR3 is TGTGCCTGGAGTGTCGGCGGCAGGGGAAATTATGGCTACACCTTC.